The rows below give T cell receptor beta chains drawn from one sample of a study of T cell responses to AZD1222 COVID-19 vaccine. Only in-frame clones appear in the TCRdb table, and some are missing; sequencing was by immunoSEQ multiplex PCR. Here the sample spans about 86,000 clones, roughly 80% being singletons. Sequenced here: peripheral blood, sampled on day 0 of AZD1222 vaccination. The receptors come from an adult in good health. Both conserved end residues are part of each CDR3. The order of the fields is D gene, V gene, clone size, J gene, CDR3 DNA, CDR3 protein. The D gene is left open where the match is weak. Clone size is stated in some rows and not others, as once, few, many or a class when expanded.

>-|TRBV10-3|once|TRBJ2-7
TGTGCCATCAGTGACTCCAAACTCGACGAGCAGTACTTC
CAISDSKLDEQYF
>-|TRBV5-1|once|TRBJ2-1
TGCGCCAGCAGCTTGGCCGAGAGTTTAAGCTCCTACAATGAGCAGTTCTTC
CASSLAESLSSYNEQFF
>TRBD2|TRBV6-1|-|TRBJ2-1
TGTGCCAGCACAGGCGGGAGGGCTGGCAATGAGCAGTTCTTC
CASTGGRAGNEQFF
>TRBD2|TRBV18|-|TRBJ2-3
TGTGCCAGCTCAACCAGACTAGCGGGAGGCTCTAGCACAGATACGCAGTATTTT
CASSTRLAGGSSTDTQYF
>TRBD2|TRBV6-5|once|TRBJ2-7
TGTGCCAGCAGTATCCAGAGCGCGGGGGCCTACGAGCAGTACTTC
CASSIQSAGAYEQYF
>TRBD1|TRBV6-1|-|TRBJ2-1
TGTGCCAGCAGTGACGGTCGGGACAGGAGAAATGAGCAGTTCTTC
CASSDGRDRRNEQFF
>-|TRBV7-2|few|TRBJ2-1
TGTGCCAGCAAACCCTTCTCCTACAATGAGCAGTTCTTC
CASKPFSYNEQFF
>-|TRBV15|few|TRBJ1-1
TGTGCCACCAGCAGAGATCGGGTTGAAGCTTTCTTT
CATSRDRVEAFF
>-|TRBV10-1|-|TRBJ2-3
TGCGCCAGCAGTCTCGGGCAGAGCACAGATACGCAGTATTTT
CASSLGQSTDTQYF
>TRBD1|TRBV19|-|TRBJ2-7
TGTGCCAGTAGTTTTTCCGGACAGGGAGATCCCTACGAGCAGTACTTC
CASSFSGQGDPYEQYF
>TRBD2|TRBV5-1|-|TRBJ2-1
TGCGCCAGCAGCTCCGGACTAGCGGCGAATGAGCAGTTCTTC
CASSSGLAANEQFF
>-|TRBV19|-|TRBJ1-6
TGTGCCAGTAGTATACGGGGACATTTGAGACGTTCACCCCTCCACTTT
CASSIRGHLRRSPLHF
>-|TRBV19|-|TRBJ2-7
TGTGCCAGTAGCCTTAACAGGGCAGGACACGAGCAGTACTTC
CASSLNRAGHEQYF
>-|TRBV6-5|-|TRBJ1-1
TGTGCCAGCAGTTACGGTAAGAACACTGAAGCTTTCTTT
CASSYGKNTEAFF
>-|TRBV12-2|-|TRBJ2-7
TGTGCAAGTCGCTTAGCGCTGAGGCGTCGCTCCTACGAGCAGTACTTC
CASRLALRRRSYEQYF
>-|TRBV18|-|TRBJ2-5
TGTGCCAGCTCACCACCATCGGGGGCCAGGGAGACCCAGTACTTC
CASSPPSGARETQYF
>-|TRBV10-3|-|TRBJ1-2
TGTGCCATCAGTGATCTAGGACGGAACTATGGCTACACCTTC
CAISDLGRNYGYTF
>TRBD1|TRBV29-1|-|TRBJ1-3
TGCAGCGTTTCCGGGACAGGGGACACCATATATTTT
CSVSGTGDTIYF
>-|TRBV3-1/TRBV3-2|-|TRBJ1-2
TGTGCCAGCAGCCAAGTTAATGATTTCTATGGCTACACCTTC
CASSQVNDFYGYTF
>TRBD2|TRBV30|-|TRBJ2-2
TGTGCCTGGAGGTCATCGACTAGCGGGAGATTAAGGGAGCTGTTTTTT
CAWRSSTSGRLRELFF
>-|TRBV27|-|TRBJ2-1
TGTGCCAGACAGGGAACTTCCTACAATGAGCAGTTCTTC
CARQGTSYNEQFF
>-|TRBV7-9|-|TRBJ2-2
TGTGCCAGCAGCTTATTGCCTAGCGCAAACACCGGGGAGCTGTTTTTT
CASSLLPSANTGELFF
>TRBD2|TRBV9|-|TRBJ2-7
TGTGCCAGCAGTCCTAATCCTAGCGGGGGATACGAGCAGTACTTC
CASSPNPSGGYEQYF
>-|TRBV18|few|TRBJ1-2
TGTGCCAGCTCACCTGAAGGGACCAACTATGGCTACACCTTC
CASSPEGTNYGYTF
>-|TRBV15|-|TRBJ2-1
TGTGCCACCAGCAGAGATGGGGCGACAGTTGAGCAGTTCTTC
CATSRDGATVEQFF
>TRBD2|TRBV6-5|-|TRBJ2-1
TGTGCCAGCAGTTACCGAGGTAGCGGGAGCAATGAGCAGTTCTTC
CASSYRGSGSNEQFF
>-|TRBV2|-|TRBJ1-1
TGTACCAGCAGTGGTCAGAACACTGAAGCTTTCTTT
CTSSGQNTEAFF
>-|TRBV6-2/TRBV6-3|-|TRBJ1-5
TGTGCCAGCAGTTACGAGGGGAGGGCAAATCAGCCCCAGCATTTT
CASSYEGRANQPQHF
>-|TRBV6-2/TRBV6-3|-|TRBJ2-7
TGTGCCAGCAGCCTTTCCGGGACAAAGATCTCCTACGAGCAGTACTTC
CASSLSGTKISYEQYF